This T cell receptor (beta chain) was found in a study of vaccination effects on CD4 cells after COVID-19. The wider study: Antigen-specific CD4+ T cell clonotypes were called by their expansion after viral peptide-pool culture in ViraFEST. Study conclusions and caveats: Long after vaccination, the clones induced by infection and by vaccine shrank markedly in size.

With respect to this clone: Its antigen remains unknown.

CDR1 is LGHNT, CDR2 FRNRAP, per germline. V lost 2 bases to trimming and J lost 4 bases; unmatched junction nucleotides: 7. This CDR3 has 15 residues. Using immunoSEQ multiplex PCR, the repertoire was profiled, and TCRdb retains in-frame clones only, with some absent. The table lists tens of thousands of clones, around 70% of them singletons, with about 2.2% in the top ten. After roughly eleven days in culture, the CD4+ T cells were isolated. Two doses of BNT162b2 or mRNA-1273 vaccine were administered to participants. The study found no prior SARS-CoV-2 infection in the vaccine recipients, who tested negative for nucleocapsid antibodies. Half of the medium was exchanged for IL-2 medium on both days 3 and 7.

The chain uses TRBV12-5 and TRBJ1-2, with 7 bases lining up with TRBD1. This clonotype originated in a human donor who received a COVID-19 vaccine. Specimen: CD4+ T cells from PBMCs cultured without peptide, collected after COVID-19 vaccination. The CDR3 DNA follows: TGTGCTAGTGGTTTGAGCATAGGGGGCGCCTATGGCTACACCTTC. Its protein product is CASGLSIGGAYGYTF.